This TCR beta chain derives from a study of T-cell memory formation after mild COVID-19. Study in general: The study found TCR clusters largely donor specific. Overall study results and limits: In pre-infection memory, a portion of responding clones appeared, which suggested that cross-reactive memory joined. Among clones peaking at day 37 in the second wave, SARS-CoV-2 specificity remained unconfirmed.

In regard to this clonotype: Antigen specificity is unknown.

Using its own MiXCR run on the 5' RACE reads, TCRdb lists one record per CDR3 protein. The table shows approximately 260,000 distinct CDR3 sequences, with roughly 18% occurring only once. Germline loops: CDR1 MNHEY, CDR2 SVGAGI. V was shortened by 0 bases and J by 7 bases, with 10 bases between the two germline ends. The CDR3 extends over 15 amino acids. Material: PBMCs or a T cell subset sorted from them (not recorded which). The rearrangement links TRBV6-5 to TRBJ1-6, with a tentative D call TRBD1 (6 bases). The sequence came from a man aged 18-30 years who had mild COVID-19 (a few samples of this study predate the infection). Cell type and time point are not known. CDR3 amino acids: CASSYSAGANSPLHF. CDR3 bases: TGTGCCAGCAGTTACTCCGCAGGGGCGAATTCACCCCTCCACTTT.